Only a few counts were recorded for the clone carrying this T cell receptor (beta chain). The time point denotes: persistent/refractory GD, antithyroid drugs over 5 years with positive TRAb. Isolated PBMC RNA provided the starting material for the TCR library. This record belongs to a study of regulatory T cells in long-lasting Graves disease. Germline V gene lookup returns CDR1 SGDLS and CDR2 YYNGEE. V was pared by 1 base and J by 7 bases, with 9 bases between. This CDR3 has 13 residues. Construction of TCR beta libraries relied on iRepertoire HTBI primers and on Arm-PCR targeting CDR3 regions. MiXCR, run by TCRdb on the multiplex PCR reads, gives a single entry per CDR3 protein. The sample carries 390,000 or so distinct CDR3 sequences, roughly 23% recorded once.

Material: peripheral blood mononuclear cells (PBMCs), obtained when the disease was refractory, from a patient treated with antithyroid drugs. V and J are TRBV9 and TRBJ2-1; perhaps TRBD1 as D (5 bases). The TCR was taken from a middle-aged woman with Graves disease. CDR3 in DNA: TGTGCCAGCAGCGTAAGAGCAGGGAATGAGCAGTTCTTC. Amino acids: CASSVRAGNEQFF.